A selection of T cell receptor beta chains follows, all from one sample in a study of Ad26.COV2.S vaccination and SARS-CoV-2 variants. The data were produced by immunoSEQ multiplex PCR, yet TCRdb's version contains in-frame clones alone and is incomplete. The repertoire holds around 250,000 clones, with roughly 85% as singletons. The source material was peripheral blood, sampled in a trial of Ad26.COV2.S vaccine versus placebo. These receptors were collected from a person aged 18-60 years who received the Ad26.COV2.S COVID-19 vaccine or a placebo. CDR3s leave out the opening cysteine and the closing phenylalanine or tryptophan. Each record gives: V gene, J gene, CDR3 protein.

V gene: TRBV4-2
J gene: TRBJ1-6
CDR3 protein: ASSQGGGGGGSNSPLH

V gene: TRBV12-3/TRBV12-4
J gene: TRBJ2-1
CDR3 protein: ASEYGASNEQF

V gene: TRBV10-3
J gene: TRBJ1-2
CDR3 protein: AINEGSNYGYT

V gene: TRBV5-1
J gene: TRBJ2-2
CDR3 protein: ASSPLVPPRFTGTGELF

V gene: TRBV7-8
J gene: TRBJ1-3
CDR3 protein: ASSARRLSGNTIY

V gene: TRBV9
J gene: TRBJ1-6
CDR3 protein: ASSPPGGYNSPLH

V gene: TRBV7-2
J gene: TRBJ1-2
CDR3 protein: ASSPGQGVSDGYT

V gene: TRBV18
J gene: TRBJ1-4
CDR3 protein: ASSPGGAGEKLF

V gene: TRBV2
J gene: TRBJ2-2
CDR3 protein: ASSEGMLLTGELF

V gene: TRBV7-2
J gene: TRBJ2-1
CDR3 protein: ASSLGTGGPGSYNEQF

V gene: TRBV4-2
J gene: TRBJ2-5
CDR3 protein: ASSQDGGGTGETQY

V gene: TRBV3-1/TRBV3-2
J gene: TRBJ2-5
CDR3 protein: ASSQGRPGGPEETQY

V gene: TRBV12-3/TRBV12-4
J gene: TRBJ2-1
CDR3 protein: ASSFSYNEQF

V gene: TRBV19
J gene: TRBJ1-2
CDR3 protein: ASSNSRVDGYT

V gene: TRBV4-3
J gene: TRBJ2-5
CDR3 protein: ASSQDGLGGQETQY

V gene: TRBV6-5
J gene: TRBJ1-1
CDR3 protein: ASSSGQGGAF

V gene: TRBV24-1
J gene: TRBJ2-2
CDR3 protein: ATSDLQASRNTGELF

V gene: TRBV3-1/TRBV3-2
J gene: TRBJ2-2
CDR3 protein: ASRRGRRELF

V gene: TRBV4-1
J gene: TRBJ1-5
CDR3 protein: ASSPKDGLRDDSNQPQH

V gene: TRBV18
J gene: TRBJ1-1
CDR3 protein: ASSAGYDTEAF

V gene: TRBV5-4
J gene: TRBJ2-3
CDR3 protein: ASTVRGYPTDTQY

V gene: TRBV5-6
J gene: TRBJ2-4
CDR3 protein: ASSPQALAKNIQY

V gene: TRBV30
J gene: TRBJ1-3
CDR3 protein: AWTDGGGPGNTIY

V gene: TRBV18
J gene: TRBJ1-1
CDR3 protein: ASSPFGEWNTEAF

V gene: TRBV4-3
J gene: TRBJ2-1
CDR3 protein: ASSQDWRSSYNEQF

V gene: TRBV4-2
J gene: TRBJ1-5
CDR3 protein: ASSQRRGAGQPQH

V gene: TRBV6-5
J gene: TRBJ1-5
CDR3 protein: ASIWDPGSNQPQH

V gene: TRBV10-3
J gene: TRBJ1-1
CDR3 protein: ATREGEGGGTEAF

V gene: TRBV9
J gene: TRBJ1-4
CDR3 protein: ASSVALSNRDDEKLF

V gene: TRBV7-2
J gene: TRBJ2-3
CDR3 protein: ASSFSGGGSTDTQY

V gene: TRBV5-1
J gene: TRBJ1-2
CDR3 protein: ASSLVADNPYGYT

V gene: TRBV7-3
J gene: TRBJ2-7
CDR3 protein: ASSLTGTSLEQY

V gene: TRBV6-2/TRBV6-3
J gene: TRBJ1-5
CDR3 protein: ASSYSYQPQH

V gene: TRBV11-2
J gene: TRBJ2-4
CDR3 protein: ASSPLRQVLAKNIQY

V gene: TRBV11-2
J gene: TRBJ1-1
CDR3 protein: ASSLDRLGGVLPF

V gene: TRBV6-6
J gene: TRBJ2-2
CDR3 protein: ASSTGDLTGELF

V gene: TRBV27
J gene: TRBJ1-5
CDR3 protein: ASSRDRGGQPQH

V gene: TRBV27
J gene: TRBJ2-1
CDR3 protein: ASTLQGSSYNEQF

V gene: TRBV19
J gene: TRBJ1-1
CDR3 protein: ASSATGGEGEAF

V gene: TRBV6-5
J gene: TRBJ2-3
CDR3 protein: ASMIDRRSTDTQY

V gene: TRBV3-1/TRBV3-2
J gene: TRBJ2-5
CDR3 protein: ASSPGTGGQETQY